The 23 T cell receptor beta chains given below trace back to one sample, sequenced in a study of cytomegalovirus exposure and HLA in healthy donors. Both 60 Vbeta primers and 13 Jbeta primers went into the PCR. Assay used: immunoSEQ multiplex PCR; TCRdb lists only in-frame clones, some missing. The repertoire holds roughly 180,000 clones, with more than 80% as singletons. Sequenced sample: PBMCs. These receptors originate from a man aged 18 to 29 in good health and CMV-seronegative.

This clone was picked up many times. The V gene is TRBV7-3, the J gene TRBJ1-2; D not resolved. This CDR3 spans 13 amino acids. V was cut by 3 bases and J by 2 bases, with 7 bases left in between. CDR1 and CDR2 (germline): SGHTA, FQGTGA. The CDR3 region is CASSLAPNYGYTF. CDR3 nucleotide sequence: TGTGCCAGCAGCTTGGCTCCGAACTATGGCTACACCTTC. Full variable domain (missing parts from reference TRBV7-3 and TRBJ1-2): GAGVSQTPSNKVTEKGKYVELRCDPISGHTALYWYRQSLGQGPEFLIYFQGTGAADDSGLPNDRFFAVRPEGSVSTLKIQRTERGDSAVYLCASSLAPNYGYTFGSGTRLTVV.

The V and J genes are TRBV9 and TRBJ1-6, with D maybe TRBD1 (5 bases). The germline V and J ends were trimmed by 0 bases and 6 bases, with 10 bases remaining between them. The CDR3 runs to 15 residues. The germline CDR1 and CDR2 sequences are SGDLS and YYNGEE. The CDR3: CASSVEGHLNSPLHF. For the CDR3, the DNA is TGTGCCAGCAGCGTAGAAGGACACCTTAATTCACCCCTCCACTTT.

The chain combines TRBV18 with TRBJ2-1; 15 bases are shared with TRBD2. Trimming removed 1 base from V and 6 bases from J; junction bases left unmatched: 1. This CDR3 is 16 amino acids long. From germline, CDR1 is KGHSH and CDR2 LQKENI. In DNA form, the CDR3 reads TGTGCCAGCTCACCACGGACTAGCGGGAGGGCCAATGAGCAGTTCTTC. Protein: CASSPRTSGRANEQFF. Together with reference TRBV18 and TRBJ2-1, the CDR3 gives the full variable domain: NAGVMQNPRHLVRRRGQEARLRCSPMKGHSHVYWYRQLPEEGLKFMVYLQKENIIDESGMPKERFSAEFPKEGPSILRIQQVVRGDSAAYFCASSPRTSGRANEQFFGPGTRLTVL.

V gene TRBV4-1 combines with J gene TRBJ1-1; TRBD1 matches at 10 bases. Germline trimming cut 3 bases from V and 11 bases from J; bases unmatched to any gene: 12. CDR3 size: 15 residues. Germline V gene data show CDR1 as MGHRA and CDR2 as YSYEKL. Here the CDR3 reads CASSHTDRGLGEAFF. CDR3 sequence (DNA): TGCGCCAGCAGCCACACAGACAGGGGGCTAGGGGAGGCTTTCTTT.

This clone was picked up one time. This chain uses TRBV5-1 with TRBJ2-7, with D perhaps TRBD2 (6 bases). Deletions cut 3 bases from V and 11 bases from J, with 15 bases between. Germline CDR1 is SGHRS and CDR2 is YFSETQ. The CDR3 is 12 residues long. The chain's CDR3 is CASSSQEGPKYF. The CDR3 bases are TGCGCCAGCAGCTCCCAGGAGGGCCCCAAGTACTTC.

This rearrangement joins TRBV7-9 to TRBJ2-6; tentative D call: TRBD2 (5 bases). Germline V lookup: CDR1 SEHNR, CDR2 FQNEAQ (reference sequence). The CDR3 length is 16 residues. Between the trimmed V and J ends, which lost 4 bases and 2 bases, there was a span of 12 bases. The CDR3 region is CASSWAPGTGANVLTF. CDR3 nucleotides: TGTGCCAGCAGCTGGGCACCGGGGACTGGGGCCAACGTCCTGACTTTC.

The V and J genes are TRBV10-3 and TRBJ2-1, with 8 bases fitting TRBD1. Germline CDR1 ENHRY, CDR2 SYGVKD. This CDR3 is 16 amino acids long. Trimming removed 4 bases from V and 5 bases from J; junction bases left unmatched: 10. The CDR3 loop reads CAISGTGRGPDNEQFF. Here the CDR3 DNA reads TGTGCCATCAGTGGGACTGGCAGGGGGCCCGACAATGAGCAGTTCTTC.

V is TRBV2 and J is TRBJ1-1, with unresolved D. The germline V gene encodes CDR1 SNHLY and CDR2 FYNNEI. Trimming took 10 bases from V and 3 from J, leaving 12 bases between them. This CDR3 contains 12 residues. CDR3 in DNA: TGTGCCACCAAAGGAGGGTACACTGAAGCTTTCTTT. Translating it yields CATKGGYTEAFF.

The chain links TRBV7-9 to TRBJ2-7; 7 bases map to TRBD1. V was pared by 5 bases and J by 2 bases, with 3 bases of the junction left unmatched. The germline gives CDR1 SEHNR, CDR2 FQNEAQ (reference sequence). This CDR3 region has 13 residues. CDR3 sequence: CASSRQGPYEQYF. The CDR3 coding sequence is TGTGCCAGCAGCCGACAGGGTCCCTACGAGCAGTACTTC.

This chain uses TRBV7-9 with TRBJ1-3, with D tentatively TRBD1 (5 bases). CDR1 SEHNR and CDR2 FQNEAQ come from the germline V gene (reference sequence). This CDR3 has 16 residues. V was cut by 5 bases and J by 5 bases, with 19 bases left in between. The CDR3 region has the DNA TGTGCCAGCAGCCCTCGGCTTGAGCAGGGTCGAAACACCATATATTTT. Amino acid sequence: CASSPRLEQGRNTIYF.

The rearrangement links TRBV7-2 to TRBJ2-5, with D maybe TRBD1 (6 bases). Between the trimmed V and J ends, which lost 2 bases and 4 bases, there was a span of 17 bases. The V gene's germline CDR1 is SGHTA and CDR2 FQGNSA. This CDR3 comprises 16 residues. The CDR3 region is CASSLTAPGALETQYF. The CDR3, as DNA: TGTGCCAGCAGCTTAACCGCCCCAGGGGCCCTAGAGACCCAGTACTTC.

The chain employs TRBV27 and TRBJ2-5; a weak D match, TRBD2 (6 bases). The germline V gene encodes CDR1 MNHEY and CDR2 SMNVEV (reference sequence). V was shortened by 8 bases and J by 7 bases, with 20 bases between the two germline ends. The CDR3 runs 14 residues. The CDR3 sequence: CASAGLLGEGTQYF. CDR3 nucleotide sequence: TGTGCCAGCGCGGGGTTGCTCGGGGAAGGGACCCAGTACTTC.

V is TRBV7-9 and J is TRBJ1-3, with TRBD1 matching 7 bases. V gave up 3 bases and J gave up 0 bases; unmatched junction bases: 2. The CDR3 consists of 15 residues. Germline-derived CDR1 and CDR2 are SEHNR and FQNEAQ (reference sequence). Here the CDR3 DNA reads TGTGCCAGCAGCTTGACAGGGCGCTCTGGAAACACCATATATTTT. As protein: CASSLTGRSGNTIYF. The whole variable domain, filled in from reference TRBV7-9 and TRBJ1-3, reads DTGVSQNPRHKITKRGQNVTFRCDPISEHNRLYWYRQTLGQGPEFLTYFQNEAQLEKSRLLSDRFSAERPKGSFSTLEIQRTEQGDSAMYLCASSLTGRSGNTIYFGEGSWLTVV.

The chain employs TRBV28 and TRBJ2-5; 7 positions match TRBD2. The CDR3 sequence is 15 residues long. Germline V gene lookup returns CDR1 MDHEN and CDR2 SYDVKM. V was clipped by 6 bases and J by 5 bases; unmatched bases: 12. The CDR3 coding sequence is TGTGCCAGCAGACCGTACAGGCGGGGGTTGGAGACCCAGTACTTC. The encoded protein is CASRPYRRGLETQYF.

The rearrangement links TRBV2 to TRBJ1-2; a weak D match, TRBD1 (6 bases). Per germline, CDR1 SNHLY and CDR2 FYNNEI. Trimming shortened V by 6 bases and J by 5 bases, and 19 bases separated the two germline ends. The CDR3 has 15 amino acids. The CDR3 DNA follows: TGTGCCAGCAGCCCTCCCCGGGACACGCGATATGGCTACACCTTC. Translated: CASSPPRDTRYGYTF. The full variable domain, rest sourced from reference TRBV2 and TRBJ1-2, is EPEVTQTPSHQVTQMGQEVILRCVPISNHLYFYWYRQILGQKVEFLVSFYNNEISEKSEIFDDQFSVERPDGSNFTLKIRSTKLEDSAMYFCASSPPRDTRYGYTFGSGTRLTVV.

The chain is built from TRBV4-1 and TRBJ2-5; TRBD2 matches 9 bases. The end of the DNA aligns better with TRBJ2-7, so the J call may be wrong. The germline V gene encodes CDR1 MGHRA and CDR2 YSYEKL. The CDR3 contains 16 residues. This CDR3 is CASSQVVAGAKYEQYF. The CDR3 DNA is TGCGCCAGCAGCCAAGTTGTAGCGGGGGCCAAGTACGAGCAGTACTTC.

The chain recombines TRBV7-8 with TRBJ2-1, with 7 bases fitting TRBD2. The CDR3 covers 16 residues. Unmatched junction bases numbered 7, after V lost 5 bases and J lost 0 bases. Germline-derived CDR1 and CDR2 are SGHVS and FQNEAQ. In DNA form, the CDR3 reads TGTGCCAGCAGCCTTACGGGGGGTCGCTCCTACAATGAGCAGTTCTTC. Translation gives CASSLTGGRSYNEQFF.

J is TRBJ2-5 and V is TRBV28; D possibly corresponds to TRBD1 (6 bases). The CDR3 totals 13 residues. Germline V gives CDR1 MDHEN, CDR2 SYDVKM. The ends were cut back, 5 bases at V and 5 bases at J, with 12 bases in the middle. The CDR3 protein is CASSPGHRETQYF. CDR3 nucleotides: TGTGCCAGCAGTCCGGGACATAGGGAGACCCAGTACTTC.

This rearrangement joins TRBV7-8 to TRBJ2-2; D not certain. V was cut by 5 bases and J by 7 bases, with 8 bases left in between. The CDR3 length is 12 residues. The V gene's germline CDR1 is SGHVS and CDR2 FQNEAQ. The CDR3 loop is CASSRHHGELFF. The DNA of the CDR3 is TGTGCCAGCAGCCGACATCACGGGGAGCTGTTTTTT. Full variable domain (missing parts from reference TRBV7-8 and TRBJ2-2): GAGVSQSPRYKVAKRGQDVALRCDPISGHVSLFWYQQALGQGPEFLTYFQNEAQLDKSGLPSDRFFAERPEGSVSTLKIQRTQQEDSAVYLCASSRHHGELFFGEGSRLTVL.

Only a few counts were recorded for this clone. The chain uses TRBV5-1 and TRBJ1-1; no clear D. The CDR3 extends over 13 amino acids. V was cut by 0 bases and J by 3 bases, with 6 bases left in between. Germline CDR1 is SGHRS and CDR2 is YFSETQ. CDR3 region: CASSLDGDTEAFF. CDR3 bases: TGCGCCAGCAGCTTGGACGGGGACACTGAAGCTTTCTTT.

This clone was detected only a few times. The V gene is TRBV9, the J gene TRBJ2-1; 11 bases are a match to TRBD2. From germline, CDR1 is SGDLS and CDR2 YYNGEE. Trimming at V came to 3 bases and at J to 4 bases, leaving 3 bases not matched to a gene. CDR3 length: 15 amino acids. The CDR3 region has the DNA TGTGCCAGCAGCGCGGGACTAGCGGAATACAATGAGCAGTTCTTC. This codes for CASSAGLAEYNEQFF.

V gene TRBV11-3 combines with J gene TRBJ2-5; 7 nucleotides match TRBD2. The trim removed 1 base at V and 5 bases at J, leaving 10 bases unmatched. This CDR3 has 16 residues. Germline CDR1 reads SGHNT; CDR2 reads YENEEA. CDR3 region: CASSLGFGGGHETQYF. CDR3 DNA sequence: TGTGCCAGCAGCTTAGGTTTTGGGGGAGGGCATGAGACCCAGTACTTC. The full variable domain, in which reference TRBV11-3 and TRBJ2-5 provide the parts outside the CDR3, is EAGVVQSPRYKIIEKKQPVAFWCNPISGHNTLYWYLQNLGQGPELLIRYENEEAVDDSQLPKDRFSAERLKGVDSTLKIQPAELGDSAVYLCASSLGFGGGHETQYFGPGTRLLVL.

The rearrangement links TRBV6-5 to TRBJ2-5; possible D gene TRBD1, 6 bases. The CDR3 has 14 amino acids. V lost 5 bases to trimming and J lost 5 bases, with 15 bases between them. CDR1 MNHEY and CDR2 SVGAGI come from the germline V gene. The CDR3 reads CASSHDRRRETQYF. In nucleotides, the CDR3 is TGTGCCAGCAGTCACGACAGGAGGCGTGAGACCCAGTACTTC.